This TCR beta chain derives from a study of cytomegalovirus exposure and HLA in healthy donors (dated by TCRdb to 2017 to 2019). Regarding the research as a whole: In an earlier analysis of 587 of the donors, 250 to 350 Gb of sequence data and 90 million to 120 million unique TCR beta sequences from roughly 180 million T cells were reported. Of the roughly 400 genotyped donors, 81% were placed in the genetic ancestry cluster associated with self-reported Caucasian donors. To decide whether each TCR beta V gene segment behaved as functional or pseudogenic, an earlier analysis of 587 of the donors relied on high-throughput TCR beta sequencing. High-throughput TCR immunosequencing, statistical association of individual TCRs with disease status, and machine learning were combined to predict cytomegalovirus infection status. To study patterns of TCR occurrence, a later analysis re-analyzed previously published TCR beta repertoires from just over 650 donors and added high-resolution HLA genotyping. The study aimed to test whether cataloging public T cell receptors could reveal signatures of past pathogen exposure. Every discovery cohort repertoire had been produced on one sequencing platform. Using immunosequencing, the study profiled T cell repertoires from 666 subjects and related those repertoires to cytomegalovirus serostatus. The number of donors typed differed by locus, with roughly 629-640 for A, B, C, DRB1 and DQB1, roughly 520 for DQA1, nearly 610 for DPA1, and 472 for DPB1. Four or five DR-DQ haplotypes were treated as single units for association and clustering because of strong linkage in the cohort. Along with the roughly 670-subject first cohort, a separate validation cohort of over a hundred different subjects was used. Among about 400 genotyped donors of the cohort, an average of around 240,000 unique TCR beta nucleotide sequences was sequenced per donor, of which 15% to 20% were non-productive. Rather than using new phenotypic data, the later analysis identified candidate immune exposures from TCR beta sequences and from how often those sequences occurred across donors. Both class I and class II loci were covered by HLA typing, at four-digit resolution. Donor age, sex, ethnicity and CMV serostatus were collected together with the repertoire data. An early release covering some 640 HLA-typed donors comprised 250 to 350 gigabases of sequencing data and around 80 million unique TCR sequences. Genome-wide SNP genotypes for about 65% of the 666 donors were used in a later genetic analysis, which treated that subset as a discovery cohort.

Broad study findings and their caveats: The classifier was reported to diagnose cytomegalovirus status with high specificity and sensitivity in both the original and validation cohorts. A further reported finding was that TCR beta sequences accurately predicted the HLA-A and HLA-B alleles for most subjects in the first cohort. Three of the identified cytomegalovirus-associated TCR beta chains were confirmed in vitro to be specific for cytomegalovirus antigens. At a false discovery rate of 0.05, a later analysis linked 16,951 TCR beta sequences to specific HLA alleles. Across donors, most TCR sequences were observed very rarely, whereas some public TCRs were present in many individuals. According to the authors, the approach could potentially be generalized to other disease states and immunological phenotypes. The earlier analysis of approximately 560 of the donors excluded over 15 rarely observed V segments, including chromosome 9 orphons, because counts were too low. A cluster of highly shared sequence variants was judged likely to be a technical artifact of the sequencing pipeline. In the study, around 150 TCR beta chains were listed as associated with cytomegalovirus. In a later genetic analysis, fewer N-insertions in productive TCRs were reported among donors in an Asian-associated ancestry cluster than the 666-donor mean. In a later analysis, the rate of TCR association differed among HLA loci, with DRB1 alleles having the most associated TCRs and HLA-C alleles having the fewest. Roughly uniform sequencing depth across donors was assumed in presence/absence analyses, although this assumption may not hold. In a later analysis, HLA-associated TCR beta chains were found to be more clonally expanded and to have lower generation probabilities than equally common non-associated chains. Immune exposure information for the cohort was limited to CMV serostatus. An association between a missense DCLRE1C variant and V-gene and J-gene trimming of TCR beta chains was found in a later genetic analysis and replicated in an independent cohort. Assigning TCR associations to individual alleles was difficult when HLA alleles, especially DR and DQ, strongly co-occurred. Linkage disequilibrium might explain the correlated functional status among segregating V segments, but an unknown experimental factor could not be ruled out. A later analysis reported that several top co-occurrence clusters appeared linked to parvovirus B19, influenza, CMV and Epstein-Barr virus. An earlier analysis of around 600 of the donors showed that most TCR beta V segments appeared in productive rearrangements either about 87% or about 30% of the time, which broadly matched IMGT annotations. HLA typing was unavailable for some donors at each locus, so association tests used only the typed subset. In a later analysis, most CMV-associated TCR beta chains were found to appear HLA-restricted, with HLA associations seemingly driven largely by CMV exposure. In this cohort, only TCR beta chains were sequenced, and detectable features were limited by the absence of alpha or paired-chain data.

To note about this clone: This receptor's antigen is unknown. Base qualities are not recorded, but no much larger clone differs from it by a single base.

Library creation used the immunoSEQ multiplex PCR assay. The multiplex PCR relied on a mix of 60 forward primers for TCR Vbeta segments and 13 reverse primers for TCR Jbeta segments. Amplification of the CDR3 region of rearranged TCR beta genes was performed with a multiplex PCR assay on genomic DNA. Amplified TCR beta libraries were sequenced as 87-base-pair reads on the Illumina HiSeq System. The published analysis was carried out like this. Across the 670 or so repertoires, a later analysis counted 80 million or so unique TCR beta chains, roughly 11 million of which were shared by at least two donors. Raw reads were error-corrected and collapsed into unique sequences with a nearest-neighbor algorithm that merged closely related sequences to remove PCR and sequencing errors. Alignment of CDR3 sequences to IMGT reference sequences was used to assign V, D and J gene segments. For a sequence to be retained, a match of at least six nucleotides to both a V gene segment and a J gene segment was required. A rearrangement was called productive if the CDR3 had no stop codons and remained in frame with V and J, and every other rearrangement was called non-productive. Following IMGT convention, CDR3 was defined as the stretch from the second conserved V-encoded cysteine up to the conserved J-encoded phenylalanine. In an earlier analysis of more than 550 of the donors, sequences lacking an unambiguous match to a single V gene segment were excluded. An earlier analysis of over 450 of the donors classified V segments as functional when productive rearrangements were above 56.7% and as segregating when the standard deviation between donors was above 5%. To diagnose cytomegalovirus status from the catalog of TCR beta chain sequences, a statistical classification framework was built. V and J gene assignment, in a later analysis, came from comparing TCR nucleotide sequences with IMGT/GENE-DB human TR gene sequences. Using the TCRdist pipeline, a later analysis assigned CDR3 sequences along with most-parsimonious VDJ recombination scenarios. In a later analysis, every TCR beta chain was defined by the combination of its CDR3 amino acid sequence and its V-gene family, and reads without a unique V-gene family were dropped. A later analysis removed 550 to 700 highly shared, low-generation-probability nucleotide sequences to deal with suspected cross-contamination and a sequencing artifact. In a later analysis, a clonal expansion index for each public chain was calculated from normalized within-repertoire ranks of inferred template counts. In a later analysis, generation probabilities were computed using a VDJ recombination model fitted to out-of-frame rearrangements, and the results were checked against IGoR. In a later analysis, hypergeometric tests were used to score TCR-TCR, TCR-HLA and TCR-CMV co-occurrence, with a repertoire-size bias correction applied to TCR pairs. A later analysis estimated false discovery rates by permuting HLA or CMV assignments 20 times. In a later analysis, co-occurring TCRs were grouped with DBSCAN, and TCRdist sequence similarity was added when clustering was performed within HLA-allele-positive subsets. Repertoires with fewer than 30,000 or more than 120,000 public chains, plus five repertoires with anomalous nucleotide sharing, were excluded from co-occurrence clustering. Held by TCRdb, this immuneACCESS table contains in-frame sequences only and omits some clones. Under half of the omission traces to an unresolved V gene where checked; the cause of the rest is unknown. V, J and clone size are those of that table, while D and trimming were read from the DNA. In all, the sample holds some 120,000 clones, and around 73% of those were seen once. 1.2% of the sample is held by the ten biggest clonotypes.

The cohort comprised hundreds of healthy bone marrow donors. At the time of sampling, every cohort member was nominally healthy, though immune exposures that went unrecorded were likely present. The donor was CMV seronegative and belonged to the group of around 350 seronegative cohort members. Every donor gave a peripheral blood sample, and the peripheral blood mononuclear cells from that sample were used for TCR beta sequencing. The Qiagen DNeasy Blood Extraction Kit was used to extract genomic DNA from the blood cell samples. The sample taken for sequencing was PBMCs. The sequence was obtained from a man aged 45-65 years in good health and CMV-seronegative.

The CDR3 here reads CASSFRVKATYEQYF. The nucleotides are TGTGCCAGCAGTTTCAGGGTAAAGGCGACCTACGAGCAGTACTTC. The chain employs TRBV27 and TRBJ2-7; the D gene is possibly TRBD1, with 5 bases matching. V is cut by 3 bases and J by 2 bases, and the space between the germline ends is 14 bases. From the germline V gene (reference sequence), CDR1 is MNHEY and CDR2 is SMNVEV. Counted from cysteine to phenylalanine, this CDR3 has 15 amino acids. Solely the CDR3 DNA is kept, with 45 bases framed from the first base.